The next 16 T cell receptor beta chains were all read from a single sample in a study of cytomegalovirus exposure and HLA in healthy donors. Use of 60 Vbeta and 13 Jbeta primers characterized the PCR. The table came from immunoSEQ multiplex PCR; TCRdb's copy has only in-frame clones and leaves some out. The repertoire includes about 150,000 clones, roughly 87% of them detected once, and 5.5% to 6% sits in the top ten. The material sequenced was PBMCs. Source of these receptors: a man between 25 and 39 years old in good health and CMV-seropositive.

CDR3 in amino acids: CASSVQGASSGANVLTF. CDR3 sequence (DNA): TGTGCCAGCAGTGTACAGGGGGCGAGCTCTGGGGCCAACGTCCTGACTTTC. The genes are TRBV2 and TRBJ2-6; TRBD1 matches at 9 bases. J gave up 0 bases and V 4 bases, and 4 bases lay outside the gene matches. Germline CDR1 reads SNHLY; CDR2 reads FYNNEI. The CDR3 runs to 17 residues.

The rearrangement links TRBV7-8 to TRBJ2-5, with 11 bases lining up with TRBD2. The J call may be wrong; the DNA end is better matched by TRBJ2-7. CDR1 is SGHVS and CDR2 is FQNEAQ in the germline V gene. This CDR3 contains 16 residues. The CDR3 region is CASSAYLAGGLYEQYF. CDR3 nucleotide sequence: TGTGCCAGCAGCGCCTACCTAGCGGGGGGCCTCTACGAGCAGTACTTC.

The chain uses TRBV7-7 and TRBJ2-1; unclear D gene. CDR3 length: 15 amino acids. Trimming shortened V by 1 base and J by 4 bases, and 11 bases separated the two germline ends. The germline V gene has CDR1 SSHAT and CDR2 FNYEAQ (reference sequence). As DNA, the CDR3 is TGTGCCAGCAGCTTAGGGGCAGCAACATACAATGAGCAGTTCTTC. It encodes CASSLGAATYNEQFF.

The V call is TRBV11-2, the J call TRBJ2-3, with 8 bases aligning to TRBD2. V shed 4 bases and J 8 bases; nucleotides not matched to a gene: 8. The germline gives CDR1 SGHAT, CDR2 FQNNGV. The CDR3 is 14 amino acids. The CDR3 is CASSSIGGGPTQYF. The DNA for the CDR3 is TGTGCCAGCAGCTCAATAGGCGGGGGGCCTACGCAGTATTTT. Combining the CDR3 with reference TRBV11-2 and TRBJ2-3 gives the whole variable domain EAGVAQSPRYKIIEKRQSVAFWCNPISGHATLYWYQQILGQGPKLLIQFQNNGVVDDSQLPKDRFSAERLKGVDSTLKIQPAKLEDSAVYLCASSSIGGGPTQYFGPGTRLTVL.

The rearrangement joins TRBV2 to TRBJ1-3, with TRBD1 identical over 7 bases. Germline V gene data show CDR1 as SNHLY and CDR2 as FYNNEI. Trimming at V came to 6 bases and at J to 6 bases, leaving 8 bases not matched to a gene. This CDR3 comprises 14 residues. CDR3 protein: CASSATGEENTIYF. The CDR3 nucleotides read TGTGCCAGCAGCGCTACAGGGGAGGAAAACACCATATATTTT. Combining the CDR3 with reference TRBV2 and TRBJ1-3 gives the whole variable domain EPEVTQTPSHQVTQMGQEVILRCVPISNHLYFYWYRQILGQKVEFLVSFYNNEISEKSEIFDDQFSVERPDGSNFTLKIRSTKLEDSAMYFCASSATGEENTIYFGEGSWLTVV.

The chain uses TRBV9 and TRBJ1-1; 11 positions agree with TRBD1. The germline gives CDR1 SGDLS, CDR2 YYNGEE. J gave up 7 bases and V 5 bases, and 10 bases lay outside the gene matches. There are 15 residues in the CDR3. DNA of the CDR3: TGTGCCAGCAGTGTCGTGGACAGGGGGCGGAATGAAGCTTTCTTT. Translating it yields CASSVVDRGRNEAFF.

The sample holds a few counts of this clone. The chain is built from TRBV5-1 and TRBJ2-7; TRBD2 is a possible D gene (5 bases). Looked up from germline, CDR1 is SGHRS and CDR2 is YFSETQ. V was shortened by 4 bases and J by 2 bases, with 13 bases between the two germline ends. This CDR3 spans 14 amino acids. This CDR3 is CASSHEGFTYEQYF. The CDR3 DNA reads TGCGCCAGCAGCCACGAGGGCTTCACCTACGAGCAGTACTTC.

The chain's CDR3 is CASTLGQGFGELFF. The CDR3 DNA is TGTGCCAGTACCCTGGGACAGGGGTTCGGGGAGCTGTTTTTT. The chain combines TRBV19 with TRBJ2-2, with TRBD1 identical over 10 bases. V lost 7 bases to trimming and J lost 7 bases; unmatched junction nucleotides: 6. This CDR3 has 14 residues. Germline CDR1 reads LNHDA; CDR2 reads SQIVND (reference sequence).

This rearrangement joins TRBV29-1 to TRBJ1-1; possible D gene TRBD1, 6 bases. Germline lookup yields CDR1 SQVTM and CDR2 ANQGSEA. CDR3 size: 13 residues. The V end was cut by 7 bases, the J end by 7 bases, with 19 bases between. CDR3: CSAQPRGTNEAFF. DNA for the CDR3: TGCAGCGCGCAACCCAGGGGCACGAATGAAGCTTTCTTT. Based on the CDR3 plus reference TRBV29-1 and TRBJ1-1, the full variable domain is SAVISQKPSRDICQRGTSLTIQCQVDSQVTMMFWYRQQPGQSLTLIATANQGSEATYESGFVIDKFPISRPNLTFSTLTVSNMSPEDSSIYLCSAQPRGTNEAFFGQGTRLTVV.

This CDR3 is CASSLRQGSHEQYF. The DNA of the CDR3 is TGCGCCAGCAGCTTGAGGCAGGGGTCCCACGAGCAGTACTTC. The chain uses TRBV5-1 and TRBJ2-7; weak D call: TRBD1 (6 bases). The CDR3 runs 14 residues. CDR1 SGHRS and CDR2 YFSETQ come from the germline V gene. Trimming took off 1 base at V and 5 bases at J, with 13 bases between the two ends.

The CDR3 sequence is CASSLPFGQGAAEQYF. Written as DNA, the CDR3 is TGTGCCAGCAGCTTACCGTTCGGACAGGGGGCGGCTGAGCAGTACTTC. This chain joins TRBV13 and TRBJ2-7, with TRBD1 matching 11 bases. Trimming cost V 2 bases and J 7 bases; bases outside gene matches: 10. Germline CDR1 reads PRHDT; CDR2 reads FYEKMQ (reference sequence). The CDR3 loop spans 16 amino acids.

The CDR3 spells CASSPPRSGANVLTF. The CDR3 DNA reads as TGCGCCAGCAGCCCTCCCAGGTCTGGGGCCAACGTCCTGACTTTC. The chain joins TRBV4-1 to TRBJ2-6; D not certain. The CDR3 is 15 amino acids. V was trimmed by 4 bases and J by 1 base, leaving 8 bases between them. Germline loops: CDR1 MGHRA, CDR2 YSYEKL.

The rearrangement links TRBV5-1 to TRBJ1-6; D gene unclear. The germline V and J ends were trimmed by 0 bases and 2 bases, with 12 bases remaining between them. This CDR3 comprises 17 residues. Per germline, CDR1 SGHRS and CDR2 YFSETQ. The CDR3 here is CASSLGPGITYNSPLHF. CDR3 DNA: TGCGCCAGCAGCTTGGGCCCGGGGATCACCTATAATTCACCCCTCCACTTT.

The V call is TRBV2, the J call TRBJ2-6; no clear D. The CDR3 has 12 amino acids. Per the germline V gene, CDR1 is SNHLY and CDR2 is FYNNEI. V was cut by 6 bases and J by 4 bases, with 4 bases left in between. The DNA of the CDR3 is TGTGCCAGCAGCTTCGGGGCCAACGTCCTGACTTTC. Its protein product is CASSFGANVLTF.

The CDR3 spells CSVGGIQGAGETQYF. In DNA form, the CDR3 reads TGCAGCGTTGGAGGGATACAGGGGGCGGGAGAGACCCAGTACTTC. This rearrangement joins TRBV29-1 to TRBJ2-5, with 9 bases lining up with TRBD1. Germline assignment: CDR1 SQVTM and CDR2 ANQGSEA. With 4 bases clipped from V and 4 bases from J, the junction kept 10 bases outside the gene matches. The CDR3 contains 15 residues.

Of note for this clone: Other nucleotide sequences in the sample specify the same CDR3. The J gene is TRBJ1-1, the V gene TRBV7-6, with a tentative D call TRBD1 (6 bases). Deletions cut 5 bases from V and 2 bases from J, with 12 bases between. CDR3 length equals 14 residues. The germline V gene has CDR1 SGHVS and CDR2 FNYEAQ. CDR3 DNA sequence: TGTGCCAGCAGCCCATTAGGGGGAAACACTGAAGCTTTCTTT. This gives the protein CASSPLGGNTEAFF.